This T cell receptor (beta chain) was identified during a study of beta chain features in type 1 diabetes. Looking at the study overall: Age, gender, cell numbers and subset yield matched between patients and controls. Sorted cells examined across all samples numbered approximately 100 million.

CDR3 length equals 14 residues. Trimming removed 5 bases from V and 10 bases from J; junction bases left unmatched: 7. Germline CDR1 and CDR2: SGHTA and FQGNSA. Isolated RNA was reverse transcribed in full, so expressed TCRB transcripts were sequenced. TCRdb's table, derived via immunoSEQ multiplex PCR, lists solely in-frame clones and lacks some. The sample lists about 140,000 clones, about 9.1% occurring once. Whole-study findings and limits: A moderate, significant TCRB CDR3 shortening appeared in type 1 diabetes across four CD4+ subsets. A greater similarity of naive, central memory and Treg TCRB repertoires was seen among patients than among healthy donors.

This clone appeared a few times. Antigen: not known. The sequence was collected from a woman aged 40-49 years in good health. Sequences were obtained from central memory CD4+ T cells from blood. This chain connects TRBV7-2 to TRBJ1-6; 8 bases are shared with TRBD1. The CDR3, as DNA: TGTGCCAGCAGCCAACGACAGGGGAACTCACCCCTCCACTTT. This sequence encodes CASSQRQGNSPLHF.